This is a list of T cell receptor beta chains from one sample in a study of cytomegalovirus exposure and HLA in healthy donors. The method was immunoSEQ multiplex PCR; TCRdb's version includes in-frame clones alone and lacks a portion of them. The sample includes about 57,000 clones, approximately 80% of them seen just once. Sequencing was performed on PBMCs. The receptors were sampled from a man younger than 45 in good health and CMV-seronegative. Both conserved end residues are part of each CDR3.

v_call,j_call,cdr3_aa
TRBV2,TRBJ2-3,CASSSSGGAGDTQYF
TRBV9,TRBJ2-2,CASSPRVVNLLGELFF
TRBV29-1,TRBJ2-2,CSVGSGRTPTGELFF
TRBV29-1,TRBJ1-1,CSVLTVNTEAFF
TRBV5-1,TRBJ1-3,CASSPRGPEGAGNTIYF
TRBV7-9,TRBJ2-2,CASSLGDRDTGELFF
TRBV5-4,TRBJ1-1,CASSHPTGGTEAFF
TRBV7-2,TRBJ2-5,CASSLGSGAGEETQYF
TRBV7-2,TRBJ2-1,CASSFWQGLVVNEQFF
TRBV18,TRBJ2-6,CASSPSLAVSSSGANVLTF
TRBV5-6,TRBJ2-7,CASSDGTSGRAYEQYF
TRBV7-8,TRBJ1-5,CASSLVRVPINQPQHF
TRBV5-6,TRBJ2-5,CASSHRGGEETQYF
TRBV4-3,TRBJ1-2,CASSQEFLKHYGYTF
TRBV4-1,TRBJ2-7,CASRLRDSGTYEQYF
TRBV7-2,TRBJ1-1,CASSLDTGRTPAFF
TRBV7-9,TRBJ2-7,CASSAIGTSASISYEQYF
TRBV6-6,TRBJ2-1,CASSPPGRDEQFF
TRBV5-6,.,CASSSAGDSYEQYF
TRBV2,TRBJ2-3,CASKRREAADTQYF
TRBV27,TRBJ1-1,CASSLSLRGPEAFF
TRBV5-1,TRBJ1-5,CASSFSSDQPQHF
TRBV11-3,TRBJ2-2,CASSLRGTGELFF
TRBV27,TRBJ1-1,CASSLGLFGTEAFF
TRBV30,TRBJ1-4,CAWGRDRNEKLFF
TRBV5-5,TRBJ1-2,CASSFPGANYGYTF
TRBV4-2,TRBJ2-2,CASSQGAANTGELFF
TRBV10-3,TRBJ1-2,CAISESGGHGYTF
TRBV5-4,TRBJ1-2,CASSLGQGVYGYTF
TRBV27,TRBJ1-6,CASKEYNSPLHF
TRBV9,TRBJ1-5,CASSVWDRTNQPQHF
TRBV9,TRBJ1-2,CASSVGAGRRIYGYTF
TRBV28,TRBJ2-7,CASSPTGDSYEQYF
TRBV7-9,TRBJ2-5,CASSLRLAGEGETQYF
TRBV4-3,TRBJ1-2,CASSQDTTGVGYTF
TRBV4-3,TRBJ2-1,CASSQSGGEQFF
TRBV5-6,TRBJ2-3,CASSLPPSSGRADTQYF
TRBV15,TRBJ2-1,CATSRSQRGVNNEQFF
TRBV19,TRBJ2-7,CATSSGDVVEQYF
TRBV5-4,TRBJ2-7,CASSLAGDRYSYEQYF
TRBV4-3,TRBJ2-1,CASSQGLAGEGEQFF
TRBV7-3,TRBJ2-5,CASSLNPGLAGGLGETQYF
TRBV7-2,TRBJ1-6,CASSIYGGSYNSPLHF
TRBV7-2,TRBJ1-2,CASSPGQGFSVLAGYTF
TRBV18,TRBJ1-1,CASSPLQGAWTEAFF
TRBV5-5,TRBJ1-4,CASSLLGASNEKLFF
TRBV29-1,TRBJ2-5,CSVEVAGEETQYF
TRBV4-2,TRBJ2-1,CASSADRVNEQFF
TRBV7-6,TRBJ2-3,CASSPRTSGGTQYF
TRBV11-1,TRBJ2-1,CASSFGTGSYNEQFF